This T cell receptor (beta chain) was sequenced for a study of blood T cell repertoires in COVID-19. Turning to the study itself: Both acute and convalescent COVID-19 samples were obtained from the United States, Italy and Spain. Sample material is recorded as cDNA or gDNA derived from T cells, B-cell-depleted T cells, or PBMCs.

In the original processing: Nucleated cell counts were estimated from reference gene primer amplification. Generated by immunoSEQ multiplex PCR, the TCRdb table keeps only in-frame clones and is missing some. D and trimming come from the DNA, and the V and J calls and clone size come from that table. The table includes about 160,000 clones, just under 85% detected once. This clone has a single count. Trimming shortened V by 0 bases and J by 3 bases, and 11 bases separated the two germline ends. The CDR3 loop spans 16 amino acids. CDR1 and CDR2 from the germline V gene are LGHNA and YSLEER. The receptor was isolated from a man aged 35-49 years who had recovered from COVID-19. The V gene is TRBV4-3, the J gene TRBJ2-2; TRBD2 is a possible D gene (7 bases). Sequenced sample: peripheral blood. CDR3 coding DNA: TGCGCCAGCAGCCAAGATGGGAGGGGGGACACCGGGGAGCTGTTTTTT. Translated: CASSQDGRGDTGELFF.